The rows below give T cell receptor beta chains drawn from one sample of a study of vaccination effects on CD4 cells after COVID-19. TCRdb's copy holds only in-frame clones and misses some; the assay was immunoSEQ multiplex PCR. Of 30,000 to 35,000 clones listed, approximately 81% are singletons. No antigen is known for these receptors. Sequencing used CD4+ T cells from PBMCs cultured without peptide, obtained after COVID-19 vaccination. The receptor source for this set is a human donor who had a prior SARS-CoV-2 infection. CDR3s include the opening cysteine and the closing phenylalanine or tryptophan. A D gene is named only where the DNA matches it firmly. Size is stated for part of the rows, as once, few or many counts, or as a class when the clone is expanded.

CDR3aa	CDR3nt	v_gene	j_gene	abundance	d_gene
CASSFGVGYTEAFF	TGTGCCAGCAGCTTTGGGGTCGGCTACACTGAAGCTTTCTTT	TRBV7-9	TRBJ1-1	-	-
CASSLARGGTEAFF	TGCGCCAGCAGCTTGGCGCGAGGAGGGACTGAAGCTTTCTTT	TRBV5-1	TRBJ1-1	-	-
CASSSDREFRAYEQYF	TGTGCCAGCAGCTCCGACCGGGAGTTTCGCGCCTACGAGCAGTACTTC	TRBV6-2/TRBV6-3	TRBJ2-7	-	-
CASSQGRTWETQYF	TGTGCCAGCAGCCAAGGCCGGACCTGGGAGACCCAGTACTTC	TRBV5-8	TRBJ2-5	-	-
CASSLRWSGELFF	TGTGCCAGCAGTCTCAGATGGTCGGGGGAGCTGTTTTTT	TRBV12-3/TRBV12-4	TRBJ2-2	-	-
CASSLGNHQPQHF	TGTGCCAGCAGTTTAGGCAACCATCAGCCCCAGCATTTT	TRBV12-3/TRBV12-4	TRBJ1-5	few	-
CASSTHETSGRAYEQYF	TGTGCCAGTAGTACCCATGAAACTAGCGGGAGGGCCTACGAGCAGTACTTC	TRBV19	TRBJ2-7	-	TRBD2
CASSQERNEQFF	TGTGCCAGCAGCCAAGAACGGAATGAGCAGTTCTTC	TRBV3-1/TRBV3-2	TRBJ2-1	-	-
CAWSRGGQGTYEQYF	TGTGCCTGGAGTCGTGGGGGACAGGGGACCTACGAGCAGTACTTC	TRBV30	TRBJ2-7	-	TRBD1
CATAVGQEKETQYF	TGTGCCACCGCTGTGGGACAGGAAAAAGAGACCCAGTACTTC	TRBV15	TRBJ2-5	-	TRBD1
CASSPGGGEKLFF	TGTGCCAGCAGCCCAGGGGGCGGTGAAAAACTGTTTTTT	TRBV7-2	TRBJ1-4	-	TRBD1
CASSLIEVSAGELFF	TGTGCCAGCAGCCTCATAGAGGTGTCGGCCGGGGAGCTGTTTTTT	TRBV5-6	TRBJ2-2	-	-
CASSLADPGQSLSGANVLTF	TGCGCCAGCAGTCTGGCCGATCCGGGACAGAGCTTATCCGGGGCCAACGTCCTGACTTTC	TRBV23-1	TRBJ2-6	-	TRBD1
CASRAGTVPYGYTF	TGTGCCAGCAGGGCTGGGACAGTTCCCTATGGCTACACCTTC	TRBV2	TRBJ1-2	-	TRBD1
CASSFLGGSEAFF	TGTGCCAGCAGTTTTTTAGGGGGCTCTGAAGCTTTCTTT	TRBV12-3/TRBV12-4	TRBJ1-1	-	TRBD1
CASSRTSFEQFF	TGTGCCAGCAGCCGGACTAGCTTTGAGCAGTTCTTC	TRBV5-5	TRBJ2-1	-	TRBD2
CAWRKLDNEQFF	TGTGCCTGGAGAAAGTTGGACAATGAGCAGTTCTTC	TRBV30	TRBJ2-1	-	-
CASRRTRDRVTEAFF	TGTGCCAGCAGACGAACTCGGGACAGGGTTACTGAAGCTTTCTTT	TRBV6-5	TRBJ1-1	-	TRBD1